The 7 T cell receptor beta chains reported below all come from one sample, sequenced in a study of molecular identifiers for immune sequencing clone quantification. From the PCR reads, TCRdb called clonotypes with MiXCR, one entry per CDR3 protein. This sample has approximately 97,000 distinct CDR3 sequences; less than 25% occur once, and the top ten carry more than 0.8%. The sample taken for sequencing was naive CD8+ T cells from blood, with Jurkat cell RNA spiked in. Subset: FACS-sorted CD8+CD4-CCR7+CD45RA+ naive T cells. These TCRs come from a human donor in good health. Some libraries in this study had Jurkat cell RNA spiked in.

There are a few counts of this clonotype. The chain couples TRBV7-6 to TRBJ1-1; D remains unclear. This CDR3 contains 17 residues. Germline CDR1 reads SGHVS; CDR2 reads FNYEAQ. V shed 4 bases and J shed 1 base, with 19 bases lying between them. The DNA of the CDR3 is TGTGCCAGCAGCTCGGACGTCGTAATTCTCAGGAACACTGAAGCTTTCTTT. The encoded protein is CASSSDVVILRNTEAFF.

Concerning this clonotype: This may be a read error: a much more frequent sequence differs by one nucleotide. V usage is TRBV5-6 and J usage is TRBJ2-1; D gene ambiguous. Germline V CDR1 and CDR2: SGHDT, YYEEEE. Trimming removed 0 bases at V and 0 bases at J, with 10 bases between. The CDR3 is 16 amino acids. CDR3 amino acids: CASSLETLYSYNEQFF. CDR3 DNA: TGTGCCAGCAGCTTGGAAACTTTGTACTCCTACAATGAGCAGTTCTTC.

This clonotype was detected ten times or more. The rearrangement uses TRBV27 and TRBJ2-7, with 7 nucleotides matching TRBD1. The V segment lost 0 bases and the J segment 2 bases; nucleotides outside the gene matches: 1. Germline V gives CDR1 MNHEY, CDR2 SMNVEV (reference sequence). The CDR3 has 14 residues. The CDR3 loop reads CASSLSGQTYEQYF. The CDR3, as DNA: TGTGCCAGCAGTTTATCGGGACAGACCTACGAGCAGTACTTC.

This sequence joins TRBV11-2 and TRBJ2-7; D gene unclear. CDR1 and CDR2 (germline): SGHAT, FQNNGV. The CDR3 extends over 12 amino acids. Trimming left V 5 bases short and J 8 bases short, with 13 bases between. This CDR3 reads CASSPLADKQYF. Written as DNA, the CDR3 is TGTGCCAGCAGCCCCTTAGCCGACAAGCAGTACTTC.

Concerning this clonotype: A much larger clone lies a single base off, so this may be a read error. This chain links TRBV2 with TRBJ1-4; D is uncertain. CDR1 SNHLY and CDR2 FYNNEI come from the germline V gene. CDR3 size: 15 residues. The CDR3 region has the DNA TGTGCCAGCAGTCAATACACTGCAACTAATCAAAAACTGTTTTTT. Its protein is CASSQYTATNQKLFF.

This clonotype has at least ten counts. The genes are TRBV9 and TRBJ1-1; 7 positions match TRBD1. This CDR3 region has 14 residues. Trimming removed 0 bases from V and 4 bases from J; junction bases left unmatched: 3. Germline assignment: CDR1 SGDLS and CDR2 YYNGEE. The CDR3 bases are TGTGCCAGCAGCGTAGGAGGGGGCACCACTGAAGCTTTCTTT. Protein product: CASSVGGGTTEAFF.

This clonotype came up once. This may stem from a read error, because a much larger clone lies one nucleotide away. The CDR3 end shows no conserved phenylalanine or tryptophan, and so a read error is likely. This rearrangement joins TRBV2 to TRBJ2-7; tentatively, D is TRBD2 (5 bases). Germline values: CDR1 SNHLY, CDR2 FYNNEI. The CDR3 runs 15 residues. CDR3 in DNA: TGTGCCAGCAGTCAAGATTATCGACCAGACTACGGGCAGTACATC. It is translated as CASSQDYRPDYGQYI.